The TCR beta chain under discussion was sequenced for a study of T cell responses to AZD1222 COVID-19 vaccine. The study, taken as a whole, reports: Only 5 to 7 individuals given AZD1222 were seropositive at baseline. Clonal diversity may have been underestimated in mostly white British donors. Unmutated variant regions are reportedly the target of nearly half of TCRs that are spike-specific. Spike as a whole was targeted by vaccine-associated CD4 TCRs, dominant at 160-218 and 743-854.

Clones were read by immunoSEQ multiplex PCR, and TCRdb kept only the in-frame ones, dropping some. In the table there are 200,000 to 250,000 clones, under 95% of which are singletons. Of note for this clone: What it binds is not known.

CDR1 is LGHNA, CDR2 YNFKEQ, per germline. This CDR3 has 14 residues. V lost 1 base and J 4 bases, leaving 10 bases between the germline ends. The chain links TRBV4-2 to TRBJ1-1; D is possibly TRBD1 (6 bases). This TCR was recovered from an adult in good health. Specimen: peripheral blood, collected on day 0 of MenACWY control vaccination. CDR3 nucleotide sequence: TGTGCCAGCAGCCAAGTTCTAGGGGGCACTGAAGCTTTCTTT. This codes for CASSQVLGGTEAFF.